One sample yielded the 5 T cell receptor beta chains listed below, sequenced in a study of CD8 T cells in Susac syndrome. RNA was extracted with the RNeasy kit, and a quantity of 0.5 to 1 ug was reverse transcribed using random hexamers. TCRdb re-called the immunoSEQ multiplex PCR reads through MiXCR, storing one row per CDR3 protein. The sample lists fewer than 300,000 distinct CDR3 sequences; 70% to 90% were seen once. Sequencing input: CD8+ T cells from PBMCs. These receptors came from a human donor with multiple sclerosis.

The genes are TRBV6-1 and TRBJ2-2, with TRBD1 identical over 9 bases. Looked up from germline, CDR1 is MNHNS and CDR2 is SASEGT. The J segment lost 7 bases and the V segment lost 4 bases, leaving 10 bases of the junction unmatched. This CDR3 has 16 residues. CDR3 DNA sequence: TGTGCCAGCAGTGGCCCACAGGGGGCGCCGGGCGGGGAGCTGTTTTTT. Its translation: CASSGPQGAPGGELFF.

CDR3 protein: CSVPIGSGANVLTF. In nucleotides, the CDR3 is TGCAGCGTACCCATTGGCTCTGGGGCCAACGTCCTGACTTTC. The V call is TRBV29-1, the J call TRBJ2-6; unclear D gene. The length of the CDR3 is 14 residues. Germline-derived CDR1 and CDR2 are SQVTM and ANQGSEA. V lost 6 bases and J lost 0, with 9 bases in between.

The gene calls are TRBV14 and TRBJ1-1; 8 nucleotides agree with TRBD1. Germline V gene data show CDR1 as SGHDN and CDR2 as FVKESK. This CDR3 has 13 residues. V trimming: 4 bases; J trimming: 11 bases; junction bases outside the gene matches: 9. The CDR3 here is CASSRRTGSDAFF. The DNA for the CDR3 is TGTGCCAGCAGCCGACGGACAGGGAGTGACGCTTTCTTT.

J is TRBJ2-3 and V is TRBV7-8; TRBD1 or TRBD2 may be the D gene (5 bases each). This CDR3 has 15 residues. The germline V and J ends were trimmed by 3 bases and 5 bases, with 15 bases remaining between them. Germline CDR1 SGHVS, CDR2 FQNEAQ. The CDR3 here is CASSLERHGGDTQYF. The CDR3 DNA reads TGTGCCAGCAGCTTGGAGCGGCATGGGGGAGATACGCAGTATTTT.

The chain has TRBV6-1 and TRBJ1-5, with D uncertain. The germline CDR1 and CDR2 sequences are MNHNS and SASEGT. The CDR3 loop spans 13 amino acids. V was clipped by 7 bases and J by 3 bases, with 10 bases between them. The CDR3 loop reads CASIGRFNQPQHF. The CDR3 nucleotides read TGTGCCAGCATTGGCAGATTCAATCAGCCCCAGCATTTT.